This entry is about one TCR beta chain. Its target is unknown. The data originate from a study of T cells in Graves' hyperthyroidism and ophthalmopathy. There are 12 residues in the CDR3. The J segment lost 14 bases and the V segment lost 5 bases, leaving 6 bases of the junction unmatched. Fresh peripheral blood, under 13 ml, yielded the PBMCs. Study-level results: Patients with ophthalmopathy were separated from those with stable hyperthyroidism by a 13 V-J model.

Amplification of TCR beta CDR3 regions used RNA as the template. HTBI primers were the set used in a first-round RT-PCR of the TCR CDR3. Each CDR3 protein is one row after TCRdb ran MiXCR on the multiplex PCR reads. This table holds 470,000 or so distinct CDR3 sequences, 20% to 25% found once. The sample taken for sequencing was blood. The receptor's source is a man aged 18 to 29 with Graves' hyperthyroidism. The chain is built from TRBV12-3 or TRBV12-4 and TRBJ1-6, with 7 bases fitting TRBD1. CDR3 sequence (DNA): TGTGCCAGCAGTCCCGGGACAGCGACCCTCCACTTT. Amino acid sequence: CASSPGTATLHF.